Listed below are T cell receptor beta chains from one sample, sequenced in a study of T cell responses to AZD1222 COVID-19 vaccine. The protocol was immunoSEQ multiplex PCR, while the TCRdb copy is restricted to in-frame clones and leaves out a portion. This sample has around 64,000 clones, with under 90% found just once. The sample in question was peripheral blood, obtained 28 days after the second AZD1222 dose. The receptors originated from an adult who received the AZD1222 COVID-19 vaccine. Each CDR3 is given with its conserved first and last residue. Fields, in order: clone size, V gene, J gene, CDR3 length, CDR3 protein. The size entry is marked missing in some rows and otherwise reads once, few, many or a size class.

clone size: NA; V gene: TRBV6-5; J gene: TRBJ1-1; CDR3 length: 13; CDR3 protein: CASSQTSVTEAFF
clone size: NA; V gene: TRBV18; J gene: TRBJ2-1; CDR3 length: 15; CDR3 protein: CASSQTGFLYNEQFF
clone size: NA; V gene: TRBV5-6; J gene: TRBJ1-2; CDR3 length: 14; CDR3 protein: CASSLGLEGTGLSF
clone size: medium-sized; V gene: TRBV6-4; J gene: TRBJ2-2; CDR3 length: 13; CDR3 protein: CASSSGDTGELFF
clone size: NA; V gene: TRBV14; J gene: TRBJ1-4; CDR3 length: 13; CDR3 protein: CASSRTDFEKLFF
clone size: once; V gene: TRBV4-1; J gene: TRBJ2-5; CDR3 length: 15; CDR3 protein: CASSSRDRVKETQYF
clone size: NA; V gene: TRBV5-8; J gene: TRBJ1-2; CDR3 length: 14; CDR3 protein: CASSPDRTSGGYTF
clone size: NA; V gene: TRBV11-2; J gene: TRBJ2-3; CDR3 length: 15; CDR3 protein: CASSLGGRGLDTQYF
clone size: NA; V gene: TRBV7-9; J gene: TRBJ1-1; CDR3 length: 14; CDR3 protein: CASILGQLNTEAFF
clone size: NA; V gene: TRBV6-5; J gene: TRBJ1-5; CDR3 length: 15; CDR3 protein: CASSYSGPYDGPQHF
clone size: NA; V gene: TRBV7-6; J gene: TRBJ1-6; CDR3 length: 16; CDR3 protein: CASSFFETGKNSPLHF
clone size: NA; V gene: TRBV29-1; J gene: TRBJ2-5; CDR3 length: 13; CDR3 protein: CSVEPFLEETQYF
clone size: NA; V gene: TRBV4-1; J gene: TRBJ1-1; CDR3 length: 16; CDR3 protein: CASSQDGAGVNTEAFF
clone size: NA; V gene: TRBV15; J gene: TRBJ1-4; CDR3 length: 17; CDR3 protein: CATSRDLGGQFNEKLFF
clone size: NA; V gene: TRBV21-1; J gene: TRBJ2-2; CDR3 length: 16; CDR3 protein: CASSDRQGGTTGELFF
clone size: NA; V gene: TRBV29-1; J gene: TRBJ2-1; CDR3 length: 11; CDR3 protein: CSVEGKGEQFF
clone size: NA; V gene: TRBV5-1; J gene: TRBJ1-2; CDR3 length: 18; CDR3 protein: CASSLSLAGTVTTGGYTF
clone size: NA; V gene: TRBV10-2; J gene: TRBJ1-1; CDR3 length: 13; CDR3 protein: CAGWDMGHTEAFF
clone size: NA; V gene: TRBV28; J gene: TRBJ1-5; CDR3 length: 15; CDR3 protein: CASSLFPRSNQPQHF
clone size: few; V gene: TRBV15; J gene: TRBJ1-3; CDR3 length: 19; CDR3 protein: CATSRDELDNWNSGNTIYF
clone size: NA; V gene: TRBV5-6; J gene: TRBJ2-7; CDR3 length: 16; CDR3 protein: CASSMSTSGGMYEQYF
clone size: NA; V gene: TRBV28; J gene: TRBJ1-6; CDR3 length: 14; CDR3 protein: CASSLGVGNSPLHF
clone size: NA; V gene: TRBV29-1; J gene: TRBJ1-2; CDR3 length: 13; CDR3 protein: CSVGTGPVYGYTF
clone size: NA; V gene: TRBV2; J gene: TRBJ1-4; CDR3 length: 15; CDR3 protein: CASSDKDRGGGKLFF
clone size: NA; V gene: TRBV21-1; J gene: TRBJ1-1; CDR3 length: 17; CDR3 protein: CASSKAKVTRHNTEAFF
clone size: NA; V gene: TRBV7-8; J gene: TRBJ1-4; CDR3 length: 12; CDR3 protein: CASSYRTGALFF
clone size: few; V gene: TRBV14; J gene: TRBJ2-7; CDR3 length: 15; CDR3 protein: CASSQDLRQIPEQYF
clone size: NA; V gene: TRBV3-1/TRBV3-2; J gene: TRBJ1-2; CDR3 length: 14; CDR3 protein: CASTPDRGLRGYTF
clone size: once; V gene: TRBV29-1; J gene: TRBJ1-1; CDR3 length: 15; CDR3 protein: CSAAAGWGMNTEAFF
clone size: NA; V gene: TRBV6-5; J gene: TRBJ1-5; CDR3 length: 12; CDR3 protein: CASSRQGQPQHF
clone size: NA; V gene: TRBV5-4; J gene: TRBJ2-3; CDR3 length: 16; CDR3 protein: CASSSNERGGTDTQYF
clone size: few; V gene: TRBV2; J gene: TRBJ1-1; CDR3 length: 15; CDR3 protein: CASSAGLIPNTEAFF
clone size: few; V gene: TRBV5-4; J gene: TRBJ2-1; CDR3 length: 16; CDR3 protein: CASSLRRLGSYNEQFF
clone size: once; V gene: TRBV6-2/TRBV6-3; J gene: TRBJ2-2; CDR3 length: 16; CDR3 protein: CASSLEAGGFTGELFF
clone size: NA; V gene: TRBV11-2; J gene: TRBJ1-3; CDR3 length: 16; CDR3 protein: CASIHWTGGSGNTIYF
clone size: NA; V gene: TRBV6-5; J gene: TRBJ2-5; CDR3 length: 10; CDR3 protein: CASGRETQYF
clone size: NA; V gene: TRBV10-1; J gene: TRBJ1-5; CDR3 length: 13; CDR3 protein: CASRVRDRQPQHF
clone size: NA; V gene: TRBV28; J gene: TRBJ1-2; CDR3 length: 14; CDR3 protein: CASSLIPQRVGYTF
clone size: NA; V gene: TRBV4-1; J gene: TRBJ1-5; CDR3 length: 17; CDR3 protein: CASSQDHDRGRGQPQHF
clone size: NA; V gene: TRBV19; J gene: TRBJ1-5; CDR3 length: 13; CDR3 protein: CASSLGHRSTQHF
clone size: NA; V gene: TRBV9; J gene: TRBJ1-1; CDR3 length: 14; CDR3 protein: CASSVQGMNTEAFF
clone size: NA; V gene: TRBV6-5; J gene: TRBJ2-3; CDR3 length: 14; CDR3 protein: CASSYSSIFDTQYF
clone size: NA; V gene: TRBV12-3/TRBV12-4; J gene: TRBJ1-2; CDR3 length: 13; CDR3 protein: CASSLGTYDGYTF
clone size: NA; V gene: TRBV19; J gene: TRBJ2-1; CDR3 length: 15; CDR3 protein: CASSISPGHHNEQFF
clone size: NA; V gene: TRBV27; J gene: TRBJ2-1; CDR3 length: 12; CDR3 protein: CASSPGGGIVFF
clone size: NA; V gene: TRBV5-6; J gene: TRBJ1-3; CDR3 length: 16; CDR3 protein: CASSAGQGKVGNTIYF
clone size: NA; V gene: TRBV6-5; J gene: TRBJ1-6; CDR3 length: 13; CDR3 protein: CASSYGSNSPLHF
clone size: NA; V gene: TRBV5-5; J gene: TRBJ1-1; CDR3 length: 13; CDR3 protein: CASSFMPNTEAFF
clone size: NA; V gene: TRBV7-2; J gene: TRBJ2-3; CDR3 length: 15; CDR3 protein: CASSQRQISTDTQYF
clone size: NA; V gene: TRBV7-8; J gene: TRBJ2-1; CDR3 length: 17; CDR3 protein: CASSLAVRRNTYNEQFF
clone size: NA; V gene: TRBV5-1; J gene: TRBJ1-1; CDR3 length: 14; CDR3 protein: CASSPRASDTEAFF
clone size: once; V gene: TRBV21-1; J gene: TRBJ1-2; CDR3 length: 13; CDR3 protein: CASSRRRYYGYTF
clone size: NA; V gene: TRBV2; J gene: TRBJ1-2; CDR3 length: 14; CDR3 protein: CASLWTGGSYGYTF